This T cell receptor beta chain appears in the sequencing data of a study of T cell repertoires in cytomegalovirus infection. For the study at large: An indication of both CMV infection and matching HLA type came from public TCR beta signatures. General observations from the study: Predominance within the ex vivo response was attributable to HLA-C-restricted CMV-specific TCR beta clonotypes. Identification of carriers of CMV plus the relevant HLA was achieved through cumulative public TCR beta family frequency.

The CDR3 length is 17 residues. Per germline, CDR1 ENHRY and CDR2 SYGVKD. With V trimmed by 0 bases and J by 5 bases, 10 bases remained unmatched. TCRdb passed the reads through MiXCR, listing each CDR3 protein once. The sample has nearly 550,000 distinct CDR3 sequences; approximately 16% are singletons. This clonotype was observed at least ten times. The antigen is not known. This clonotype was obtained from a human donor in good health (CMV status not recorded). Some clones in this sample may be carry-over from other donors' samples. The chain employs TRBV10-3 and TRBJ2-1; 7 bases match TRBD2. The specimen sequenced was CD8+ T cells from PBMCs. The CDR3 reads CAISESPSTGGDNEQFF. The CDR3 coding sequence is TGTGCCATCAGTGAGTCCCCCTCAACGGGAGGTGACAATGAGCAGTTCTTC.